Given below is one T cell receptor (beta chain) in context. The sample comes from a study of blood T cell repertoires in COVID-19. Overall study: In each case, the material was cDNA or gDNA derived from T cells, B-cell-depleted T cells, or PBMCs.

Generated by immunoSEQ multiplex PCR, the TCRdb table keeps only in-frame clones and is missing some. The table shows about 360,000 clones, with around 90% occurring only once. Trimming cost V 2 bases and J 6 bases, with 16 bases left between them. CDR1 is LGHDT and CDR2 is YNNKEL in the germline V gene (reference sequence). CDR3 size: 15 residues. This chain links TRBV3-1 (or the pseudogene TRBV3-2) with TRBJ1-1; tentatively, D is TRBD1 (5 bases). The sequence was collected from a human donor in a cohort sampled during active COVID-19. Sequencing used peripheral blood. CDR3 bases: TGTGCCAGCAGCCAACCTATTTCAGGGATCCCTGAAGCTTTCTTT. This encodes CASSQPISGIPEAFF.